There are a few counts of the clone carrying this T cell receptor (beta chain). Data came from immunoSEQ multiplex PCR; TCRdb stores just in-frame clones and leaves some out. The sample includes tens of thousands of clones, roughly 85% seen only once; the top ten take about 10%. This entry comes from a study of radiotherapy plus CTLA-4 blockade in lung cancer. Ipilimumab-mediated CTLA-4 blockade plus focal radiation was given to patients having chemo-refractory metastatic non-small-cell lung cancer. The CDR3 consists of 15 residues. Germline values: CDR1 SGHRS, CDR2 YFSETQ. Trimming cost V 4 bases and J 8 bases, with 21 bases left between them.

The source material was peripheral blood, sampled from a patient treated with radiotherapy plus ipilimumab. The sequence came from a human donor with non-small cell lung cancer who had a complete response to radiotherapy plus ipilimumab. The chain carries TRBV5-1 and TRBJ1-2, with TRBD1 as a possible D gene (6 bases). The CDR3 region is CASSPSVGPTGGYTF. Here the CDR3 DNA reads TGCGCCAGCAGCCCCTCAGTGGGGCCGACAGGCGGCTACACCTTC.